This T cell receptor beta chain is drawn from a study of blood T cells in healthy people across ages. This CDR3 region has 17 residues. Germline V gene data show CDR1 as SGHTS and CDR2 as YDEGEE. Trimming removed 4 bases from V and 4 bases from J; junction bases left unmatched: 16. Alongside a J-beta primer mix, a sample-barcoded 5' primer served in a second PCR lasting about 7 to 12 cycles. Via MiXCR, TCRdb re-called the 5' RACE reads, giving one row per CDR3 protein. Here the sample spans around 650,000 distinct CDR3 sequences, about 43% being singletons. This chain links TRBV5-8 with TRBJ1-1; 7 bases fit TRBD1. The sequenced material came from blood. This TCR was recovered from an elderly man in good health. The CDR3, as DNA: TGTGCCAGCAGCCGAACAGGACAGGTCCGTGGAAGCACTGAAGCTTTCTTT. Protein product: CASSRTGQVRGSTEAFF.